This record concerns one TCR beta chain sequence. Its antigen remains unknown. The CDR3 totals 12 residues. Germline-derived CDR1 and CDR2 are SNHLY and FYNNEI. The ends were cut back, 4 bases at V and 9 bases at J, with 11 bases in the middle. These data are taken from a study of T cell responses to AZD1222 COVID-19 vaccine. Both about-4-week and about-12-week second-dose recipients were combined. Broader study findings: Of spike-specific TCRs, nearly half reportedly target regions left unmutated in variants. CD4 TCRs associated with vaccination spanned spike, dominating at 160-218 and 743-854.

Sequencing was performed with immunoSEQ multiplex PCR; in TCRdb, only in-frame clones are kept and a portion is missing. Here the sample spans under 150,000 clones, more than 75% being singletons. The material sequenced was peripheral blood, taken 28 days after the second AZD1222 dose. The chain recombines TRBV2 with TRBJ2-3; the D gene is possibly TRBD2 (6 bases). This clonotype was obtained from an adult who received the AZD1222 COVID-19 vaccine. CDR3 in DNA: TGTGCCAGCAGTGTCCGTCGGGAGACGCAGTATTTT. It translates to CASSVRRETQYF.